The 20 T cell receptor beta chains below come from one sample, sequenced in a study of a mutant IDH1 vaccine in newly diagnosed glioma. Time point indicated: week 11, during vaccination. All doses held 300 ug of mutant IDH1 20-mer peptide, with topical imiquimod. The antigens of these receptors remain unknown. This table comes from immunoSEQ multiplex PCR, and its TCRdb copy is limited to in-frame clones, with some not included. The table lists about 21,000 clones, approximately 89% of them singletons. Sequencing was performed on PBMCs, taken from a glioma patient whose treatment included an IDH1 peptide vaccine. The origin of the receptors is a middle-aged woman with glioma.

This rearrangement joins TRBV7-2 to TRBJ2-7; 11 nucleotides line up with TRBD2. V was clipped by 5 bases and J by 0 bases; unmatched bases: 3. The germline CDR1 and CDR2 sequences are SGHTA and FQGNSA. The CDR3 consists of 15 residues. CDR3 DNA: TGTGCCAGCAGCCAGACTAGCGGGATCTCCTACGAGCAGTACTTC. It specifies CASSQTSGISYEQYF.

The rearrangement uses TRBV4-2 and TRBJ1-2, with a weak D call TRBD1 (5 bases). V lost 4 bases, J lost 0 bases, and 12 bases lay in between. Germline loops: CDR1 LGHNA, CDR2 YNFKEQ. This CDR3 is 15 amino acids long. CDR3 DNA sequence: TGTGCCAGCAGCCCTACCCCCAGGGCTAACTATGGCTACACCTTC. Its translation is CASSPTPRANYGYTF.

The chain recombines TRBV2 with TRBJ2-1; TRBD2 agrees at 9 bases. J was trimmed by 0 bases and V by 1 base; bases with no gene match: 1. The CDR3 loop spans 16 amino acids. CDR1 is SNHLY and CDR2 is FYNNEI in the germline V gene. The CDR3 DNA reads TGTGCCAGCAGTGAAGATAGCGGGAGCTCCTACAATGAGCAGTTCTTC. Its translation is CASSEDSGSSYNEQFF.

V usage is TRBV11-2 and J usage is TRBJ1-2; D is perhaps TRBD1 (5 bases). Trimming left V 1 base short and J 4 bases short, with 13 bases between. Germline V gene data show CDR1 as SGHAT and CDR2 as FQNNGV. The CDR3 covers 15 residues. The CDR3 is CASSLAADMGYGYTF. The DNA of the CDR3 is TGTGCCAGCAGCTTAGCGGCGGACATGGGCTATGGCTACACCTTC.

This clone was seen more than once but under ten times. The gene calls are TRBV20-1 and TRBJ1-1, with D perhaps matching TRBD1 (6 bases). Germline CDR1 is DFQATT and CDR2 is SNEGSKA (reference sequence). The CDR3 runs 11 residues. V dropped 5 bases and J dropped 5 bases, with 9 bases sitting between them. CDR3 bases: TGCAGTGCTTCCAGGGGAACTGAAGCTTTCTTT. Translation: CSASRGTEAFF.

V gene TRBV6-5 combines with J gene TRBJ1-2; possible D gene TRBD1, 6 bases. CDR1 and CDR2 (germline): MNHEY, SVGAGI. V gave up 1 base and J gave up 8 bases, with 11 bases separating them. The CDR3 is made up of 13 amino acids. The CDR3 sequence is CASSYFGGQGYTF. The CDR3 coding sequence is TGTGCCAGCAGTTACTTTGGGGGCCAGGGCTACACCTTC.

This clone is a singleton in its sample. The chain couples TRBV4-3 to TRBJ1-1, with D uncertain. Germline V CDR1 and CDR2: LGHNA, YSLEER. V gave up 2 bases and J gave up 4 bases, with 11 bases separating them. The CDR3 loop spans 14 amino acids. In DNA form, the CDR3 reads TGCGCCAGCAGCCAAATCCACCGGGGCACTGAAGCTTTCTTT. This sequence encodes CASSQIHRGTEAFF.

The chain couples TRBV7-8 to TRBJ2-5; D perhaps matches TRBD1 (7 bases). Trimming stripped 4 bases from V and 5 bases from J, with 11 bases between. The CDR3 is 13 residues long. The V gene's germline CDR1 is SGHVS and CDR2 FQNEAQ. CDR3 nucleotides: TGTGCCAGCAGCTCCAGGGGGAGGGAGACCCAGTACTTC. It encodes CASSSRGRETQYF.

The rearrangement links TRBV4-1 to TRBJ2-7; D is tentatively TRBD1 or TRBD2 (5 bases each). CDR3 length: 14 residues. From germline, CDR1 is MGHRA and CDR2 YSYEKL. The V end was cut by 7 bases, the J end by 1 base, with 14 bases between. CDR3 sequence: CASKGTIVSYEQYF. The CDR3 nucleotides read TGCGCCAGCAAGGGGACCATAGTTTCCTACGAGCAGTACTTC.

The chain carries TRBV6-5 and TRBJ2-7; 7 nucleotides align to TRBD1. Germline trimming cut 5 bases from V and 1 base from J; bases unmatched to any gene: 8. The length of the CDR3 is 15 residues. CDR1 is MNHEY, CDR2 SVGAGI, per germline. CDR3 region: CASSPPGTASYEQYF. The CDR3 DNA follows: TGTGCCAGCAGTCCCCCCGGGACAGCTTCCTACGAGCAGTACTTC.

V and J are TRBV5-1 and TRBJ1-2; D gene unclear. The ends were cut back, 5 bases at V and 0 bases at J, with 11 bases in the middle. CDR3 length equals 14 residues. The germline V gene encodes CDR1 SGHRS and CDR2 YFSETQ. DNA of the CDR3: TGCGCCAGCAGGCGCGCTGGGGCTAACTATGGCTACACCTTC. Translated: CASRRAGANYGYTF.

V gene TRBV5-1 combines with J gene TRBJ2-7, with 8 positions matching TRBD2. J gave up 5 bases and V 1 base, and 8 bases lay outside the gene matches. The CDR3 consists of 15 residues. Germline V lookup: CDR1 SGHRS, CDR2 YFSETQ. CDR3 region: CASSLKIAGTHEQYF. CDR3 in DNA: TGCGCCAGCAGCTTGAAAATAGCGGGGACCCACGAGCAGTACTTC.

V is TRBV11-3 and J is TRBJ1-1, with D possibly matching TRBD1 (6 bases). Deletions cut 0 bases from V and 10 bases from J, with 12 bases between. CDR1 is SGHNT and CDR2 is YENEEA in the germline V gene. This CDR3 has 13 residues. CDR3 sequence (DNA): TGTGCCAGCAGCTTAGATCGGCAGGGGCGAGCTTTCTTT. Its protein is CASSLDRQGRAFF.

The V gene is TRBV7-2, the J gene TRBJ1-6; D not resolved. The germline V and J ends were trimmed by 2 bases and 7 bases, with 12 bases remaining between them. CDR3 length: 15 residues. In germline, CDR1 is SGHTA, CDR2 FQGNSA. The CDR3 region is CASSLTGSPNSPLHF. Here the CDR3 DNA reads TGTGCCAGCAGCTTAACGGGCAGTCCGAATTCACCCCTCCACTTT.

A single count supports this clone. This chain joins TRBV30 and TRBJ2-6, with D unresolved. Germline values: CDR1 GTSNPN, CDR2 SVGIG (reference sequence). This CDR3 comprises 16 residues. Trimming took 2 bases from V and 4 from J, leaving 15 bases between them. CDR3 DNA sequence: TGTGCCTGGAGTATGGGTCCGGGTAACGGGGCCAACGTCCTGACTTTC. Protein product: CAWSMGPGNGANVLTF.

The CDR3 loop is CASSPAGGPGENIQYF. In DNA, the CDR3 is TGCGCCAGCAGCCCGGCGGGAGGGCCGGGCGAAAACATTCAGTACTTC. The chain employs TRBV4-1 and TRBJ2-4; 9 nucleotides align to TRBD2. The junction had 9 bases not matched to a gene; V was cut back by 4 bases and J by 5 bases. This CDR3 spans 16 amino acids. Germline CDR1 reads MGHRA; CDR2 reads YSYEKL.

The genes are TRBV9 and TRBJ2-3; D remains ambiguous. Trimming took off 0 bases at V and 4 bases at J, with 12 bases between the two ends. The CDR3 totals 15 residues. Germline-derived CDR1 and CDR2 are SGDLS and YYNGEE. CDR3 protein: CASSVAQLSADTQYF. CDR3 nucleotide sequence: TGTGCCAGCAGCGTAGCACAATTAAGTGCAGATACGCAGTATTTT.

The rearrangement uses TRBV5-4 and TRBJ2-3; 8 nucleotides line up with TRBD2. Germline V gene data show CDR1 as SGHNT and CDR2 as YYREEE (reference sequence). J lost 6 bases, V lost 5 bases, and 11 bases had no gene match. CDR3 length: 15 residues. The CDR3 nucleotides are TGTGCCAGCAGTTCGGGACTAGTGGGTTCCGATACGCAGTATTTT. It is translated as CASSSGLVGSDTQYF.

The CDR3 DNA is TGTGCCAGCAGCGGCTCGGGGACAGGGGTCGAGCAGTACTTC. Its protein is CASSGSGTGVEQYF. This chain joins TRBV6-5 and TRBJ2-7; 10 bases line up with TRBD1. CDR3 length: 14 amino acids. After removal of 6 bases from V and 6 bases from J, the junction contained 8 bases not matched to a gene. The germline V gene has CDR1 MNHEY and CDR2 SVGAGI.

This clone is a singleton in its sample. CDR3 residues: CASSIGQENTEAFF. Written as DNA, the CDR3 is TGCGCCAGCAGCATCGGACAGGAGAACACTGAAGCTTTCTTT. The gene calls are TRBV5-1 and TRBJ1-1, with TRBD1 matching 7 bases. V trimming: 4 bases; J trimming: 1 base; junction bases outside the gene matches: 4. CDR3 size: 14 residues. Germline CDR1 and CDR2: SGHRS and YFSETQ.